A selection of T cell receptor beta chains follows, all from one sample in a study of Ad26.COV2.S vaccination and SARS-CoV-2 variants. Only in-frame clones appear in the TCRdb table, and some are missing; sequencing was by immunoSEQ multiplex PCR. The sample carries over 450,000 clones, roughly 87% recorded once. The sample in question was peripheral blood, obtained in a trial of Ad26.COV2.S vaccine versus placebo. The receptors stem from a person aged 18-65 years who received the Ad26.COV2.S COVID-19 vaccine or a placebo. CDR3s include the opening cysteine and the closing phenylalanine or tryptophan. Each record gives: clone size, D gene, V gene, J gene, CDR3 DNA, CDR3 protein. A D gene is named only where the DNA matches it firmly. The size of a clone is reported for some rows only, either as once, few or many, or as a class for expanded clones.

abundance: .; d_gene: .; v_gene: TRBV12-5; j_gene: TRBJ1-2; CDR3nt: TGTGCTAGTGGACTAACAGGGGGCTACACCTTC; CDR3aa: CASGLTGGYTF
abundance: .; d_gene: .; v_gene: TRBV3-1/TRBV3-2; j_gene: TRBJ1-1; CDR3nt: TGTGCCAGCAGCCAAATGGTCACTTTAGGCACTGAAGCTTTCTTT; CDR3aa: CASSQMVTLGTEAFF
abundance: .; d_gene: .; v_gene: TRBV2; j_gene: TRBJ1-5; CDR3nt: TGTGCCAGCAGTGTAGTAGACAGCTATCAGCCCCAGCATTTT; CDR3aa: CASSVVDSYQPQHF
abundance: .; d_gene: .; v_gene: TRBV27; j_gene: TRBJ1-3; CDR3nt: TGTGCCAGCAGTTTCACACCCTCTGGAAACACCATATATTTT; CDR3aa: CASSFTPSGNTIYF
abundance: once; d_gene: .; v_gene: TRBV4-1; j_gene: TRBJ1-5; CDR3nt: TGCGCCAGCAGCCAATTACAGAATAGCAATCAGCCCCAGCATTTT; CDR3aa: CASSQLQNSNQPQHF
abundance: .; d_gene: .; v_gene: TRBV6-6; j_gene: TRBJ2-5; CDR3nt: TGTGCCAGCAGTTACGGAGGGACAGCGGAGACCCAGTACTTC; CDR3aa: CASSYGGTAETQYF
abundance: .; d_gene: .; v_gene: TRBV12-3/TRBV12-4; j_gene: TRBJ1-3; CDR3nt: TGTGCTAGCAGCCACCTCAGGGCCAACACCATATATTTT; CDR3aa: CASSHLRANTIYF
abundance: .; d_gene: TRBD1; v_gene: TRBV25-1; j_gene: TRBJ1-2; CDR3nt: TGTGCCAGCAGTGAATCCCAGGGGGCAGGCTATGGCTACACCTTC; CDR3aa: CASSESQGAGYGYTF
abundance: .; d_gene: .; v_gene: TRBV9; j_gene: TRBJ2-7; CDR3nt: TGTGCCAGCAGCCTTAGAGGGGGGCCGGGCAACGAGCAGTACTTC; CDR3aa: CASSLRGGPGNEQYF
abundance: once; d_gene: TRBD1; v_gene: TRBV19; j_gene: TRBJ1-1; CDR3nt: TGTGCCAGTAGTATACGAGGGGGCGGCGTGGGCACTGAAGCTTTCTTT; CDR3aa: CASSIRGGGVGTEAFF
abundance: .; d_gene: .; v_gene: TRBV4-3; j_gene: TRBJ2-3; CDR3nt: TGCGCCAGCAGCCCGGCTCGGCTCAGCACAGATACGCAGTATTTT; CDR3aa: CASSPARLSTDTQYF
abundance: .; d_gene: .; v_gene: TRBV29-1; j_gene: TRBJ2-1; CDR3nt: TGCAGCGTTGACGCTAGTGGTTCCTACAATGAGCAGTTCTTC; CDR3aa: CSVDASGSYNEQFF
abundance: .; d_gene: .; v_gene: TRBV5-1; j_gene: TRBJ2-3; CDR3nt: TGCGCCAGCAGCTTGAGGTCAAACGGGGCTGGTACAGATACGCAGTATTTT; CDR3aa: CASSLRSNGAGTDTQYF